A single TCR beta chain is shown here with its context. The sample comes from a study of blood T cell repertoires in COVID-19. Study-wide context: The United States, Italy and Spain were the sources of the acute and convalescent COVID-19 samples.

Trimming took 4 bases from V and 3 from J; bases not matched to a gene: 14. The CDR3 runs 18 residues. From germline, CDR1 is SGHTA and CDR2 FQGNSA. Authors' data handling: Amplified reference gene primers provided the basis for estimating nucleated cell counts. The protocol was immunoSEQ multiplex PCR, while the TCRdb copy is restricted to in-frame clones and leaves out a portion. V and J calls plus clone size are reproduced from that table; the DNA served to infer D and trimming. The data hold over 200,000 clones, with roughly 86% observed a single time. The V gene is TRBV7-2, the J gene TRBJ2-3, with 9 bases identical to TRBD2. This clonotype originated in a woman aged 55-75 years with acute or convalescent COVID-19. Sequenced: peripheral blood. In DNA form, the CDR3 reads TGTGCCAGCAGCTCGCCGGGACTAGCAGCCTGGGGGACAGATACGCAGTATTTT. Translating it yields CASSSPGLAAWGTDTQYF. The full variable domain, in which reference TRBV7-2 and TRBJ2-3 provide the parts outside the CDR3, is GAGVSQSPSNKVTEKGKDVELRCDPISGHTALYWYRQSLGQGLEFLIYFQGNSAPDKSGLPSDRFSAERTGGSVSTLTIQRTQQEDSAVYLCASSSPGLAAWGTDTQYFGPGTRLTVL.